This TCR beta chain is drawn from a study of blood T cell repertoires in COVID-19 (TCRdb year 2020). With respect to the entire study: Samples covering the acute and convalescent phases of COVID-19 were provided by collaborators in the United States, Italy and Spain. The material from the prospective study consisted of cDNA or gDNA derived from T cells, B-cell-depleted T cells, or PBMCs. The dataset comprised deeply sampled blood TCRbeta repertoires from subjects exposed to, actively infected with, or recovered from COVID-19. The repertoires were released in a freely available public database intended as a resource for research on the immune response to SARS-CoV-2. The samples were drawn from two sources: the first 160 participants of the ongoing ImmuneRACE study, and over 950 subjects contributed by 6 global collaborators. Sample metadata almost always included a de-identified subject ID, COVID-19 status, age in years and sex. Where available, HLA class I and class II types were taken from metadata supplied by the sample provider and were not determined by assay-based typing.

The immunoSEQ Assay, a bias-controlled multiplex PCR, was used to amplify TCRbeta CDR3 regions from genomic DNA. The study's own analysis went as follows. The number of nucleated cells in each sample was estimated from the amplification of reference gene primers within the assay. To quantify the absolute abundance of each unique TCRbeta CDR3 rearrangement, sequence reads were collapsed and filtered. For each sample, productive Simpson clonality was calculated as the square root of Simpson's diversity index over productive rearrangements. TCRdb holds this immuneACCESS table with in-frame rearrangements only. Some clones are missing; in checked studies, unresolved V genes explain under half, and the rest has no known cause. V, J and clone size derive from that table, while D and trimming were established from the DNA sequence. Present in this sample are over 150,000 clones, more than 75% of which were seen just once. Less than 10% of the sample is taken by the ten largest.

In Seattle, one collaborating source enrolled patients while the infection was active and tracked those patients longitudinally over the course of disease. Each collaborating institution followed its own protocols to collect whole blood in K2EDTA tubes. For TCRbeta analysis, collaborators shipped samples as frozen whole blood, isolated PBMCs, or DNA extracted from either of those sample types. The CDR3 numbers 15 residues from cysteine through phenylalanine. Of all the DNA, just the CDR3 is kept, 45 bases in frame from base 1. The table lists this clone with a few counts. It lacks a known antigen. Base qualities are not recorded, but no much larger clone differs from it by a single base. Results the study describes overall, beyond this receptor: Clinical and demographic metadata were provided uncurated, with the amount varying by source and participant.

The sequenced material came from peripheral blood. The rearrangement combines TRBV7-5 with TRBJ2-1; the D call of TRBD2 is as the table states it, not checked on the DNA. TRBV7-5 is shown as a pseudogene. This sequence was found in a woman in her sixties with COVID-19, enrolled during active disease. The CDR3 protein is CARRLADDEGGEQFF. The DNA sequence is given as TGTGCCAGACGCCTAGCGGACGACGAGGGTGGTGAGCAGTTCTTC.